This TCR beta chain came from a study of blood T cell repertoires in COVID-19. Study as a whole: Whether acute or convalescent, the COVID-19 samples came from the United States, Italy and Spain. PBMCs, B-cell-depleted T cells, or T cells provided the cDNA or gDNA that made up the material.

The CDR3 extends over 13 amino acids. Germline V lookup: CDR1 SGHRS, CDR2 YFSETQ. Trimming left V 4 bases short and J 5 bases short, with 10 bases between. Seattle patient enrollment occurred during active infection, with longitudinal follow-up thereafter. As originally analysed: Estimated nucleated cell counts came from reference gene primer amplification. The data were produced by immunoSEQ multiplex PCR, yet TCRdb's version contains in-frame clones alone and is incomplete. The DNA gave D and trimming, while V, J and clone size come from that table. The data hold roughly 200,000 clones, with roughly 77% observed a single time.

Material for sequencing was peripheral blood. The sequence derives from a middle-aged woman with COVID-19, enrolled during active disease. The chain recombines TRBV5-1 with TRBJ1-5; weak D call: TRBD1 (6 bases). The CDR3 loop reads CASSPDSYQPQHF. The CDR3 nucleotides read TGCGCCAGCAGCCCGGACAGTTATCAGCCCCAGCATTTT.